This entry lists 18 T cell receptor beta chains sequenced from one sample in a study of Graves' ophthalmopathy and Graves' hyperthyroidism. RNA transcripts served as template for amplifying TCR beta CDR3 sequences. An opening RT-PCR round employed HTBI primers and preceded a second-round multiplex PCR. MiXCR, run by TCRdb on the multiplex PCR reads, gives a single entry per CDR3 protein. Of a few hundred thousand distinct CDR3 sequences in the sample, about 35% are singletons; the top ten hold around 4.6%. Sample: peripheral blood or thyroid tissue (not recorded which). Receptor source: an adult man with Graves' hyperthyroidism.

At least ten counts were recorded for this clonotype. This chain connects TRBV7-9 to TRBJ1-2; D call uncertain. The germline gives CDR1 SEHNR, CDR2 FQNEAQ (reference sequence). The CDR3 extends over 17 amino acids. V lost 1 base to trimming and J lost 5 bases, with 20 bases between them. The CDR3 region is CASSLDHLEGIYYGYTF. The DNA of the CDR3 is TGTGCCAGCAGCTTAGACCACCTCGAGGGAATCTATTATGGCTACACCTTC. Full variable domain (remainder filled in from reference TRBV7-9 and TRBJ1-2): DTGVSQNPRHKITKRGQNVTFRCDPISEHNRLYWYRQTLGQGPEFLTYFQNEAQLEKSRLLSDRFSAERPKGSFSTLEIQRTEQGDSAMYLCASSLDHLEGIYYGYTFGSGTRLTVV.

This clonotype was counted at least ten times. Here the CDR3 DNA reads TGTGCCAGCAGTGGCACAGGGGGCGTACGGGAAAAACTGTTTTTT. It specifies CASSGTGGVREKLFF. This chain joins TRBV12-3 or TRBV12-4 and TRBJ1-4, with 9 bases fitting TRBD1. The CDR3 contains 15 residues. The J segment lost 8 bases and the V segment lost 5 bases, leaving 9 bases of the junction unmatched.

This clonotype was recorded many times. The chain couples TRBV7-8 to TRBJ1-6, with 7 bases matching TRBD1. This CDR3 has 17 amino acids. Germline V CDR1 and CDR2: SGHVS, FQNEAQ. The V gene end was trimmed by 1 base and the J gene end by 7 bases; junction bases not matched to a gene: 10. In DNA, the CDR3 is TGTGCCAGCAGCTTAGTCCGAGGGGGCTTACGGAATTCACCCCTCCACTTT. Protein sequence: CASSLVRGGLRNSPLHF.

This clonotype appeared many times. The V and J genes are TRBV12-3 or TRBV12-4 and TRBJ2-7; 9 bases map to TRBD1. V shed 3 bases and J 5 bases; nucleotides not matched to a gene: 5. The CDR3 spans 14 residues. The CDR3 sequence: CASSFTGGRDEQYF. CDR3 coding DNA: TGTGCCAGCAGTTTCACAGGGGGCCGTGACGAGCAGTACTTC.

This clonotype was picked up many times. This chain connects TRBV7-2 to TRBJ2-2, with TRBD2 identical over 8 bases. With 8 bases clipped from V and 1 base from J, the junction kept 3 bases outside the gene matches. Germline values: CDR1 SGHTA, CDR2 FQGNSA. The CDR3 consists of 14 residues. CDR3 in amino acids: CASREGQNTGELFF. The DNA for the CDR3 is TGTGCCAGCCGGGAGGGACAGAACACCGGGGAGCTGTTTTTT.

This clonotype occurred many times. The chain links TRBV12-3 or TRBV12-4 to TRBJ1-5; 8 nucleotides match TRBD1. Germline trimming cut 4 bases from V and 7 bases from J; bases unmatched to any gene: 9. This CDR3 is 15 amino acids long. The DNA of the CDR3 is TGTGCCAGCAGTTCGTCCGGGACAGGTGGGCAGCCCCAGCATTTT. The encoded protein is CASSSSGTGGQPQHF.

The chain carries TRBV2 and TRBJ1-5, with D perhaps TRBD1 (6 bases). Germline V gene sequence: CDR1 SNHLY, CDR2 FYNNEI. CDR3 length equals 16 residues. V was trimmed by 5 bases and J by 5 bases, leaving 19 bases between them. CDR3 amino acids: CASSYNPATGHQPQHF. Written as DNA, the CDR3 is TGTGCCAGCAGTTACAACCCCGCTACAGGGCATCAGCCCCAGCATTTT.

This clonotype was seen once. This rearrangement joins TRBV6-5 to TRBJ2-5; 9 nucleotides line up with TRBD1. TRBJ2-7 explains the end of the DNA better; the J call may be wrong. This CDR3 region has 15 residues. The germline V gene has CDR1 MNHEY and CDR2 SVGAGI. The CDR3 loop is CASSYHPKTGGEQYF. The CDR3 DNA reads as TGTGCCAGCAGTTACCACCCCAAGACAGGGGGCGAGCAGTACTTC.

CDR3 amino acids: CASSIVGNSGNTF. DNA for the CDR3: TGTGCCAGTAGTATAGTAGGCAACTCTGGAAACACCTTC. This rearrangement joins TRBV19 to TRBJ1-2, with unresolved D. CDR1 and CDR2 from the germline V gene are LNHDA and SQIVND (reference sequence). The CDR3 is 13 residues long. V was shortened by 1 base and J by 12 bases, with 15 bases between the two germline ends.

This clonotype was counted a few times. A much larger clone sits a single nucleotide away, making a read error possible. This chain connects TRBV20-1 to TRBJ2-7; possibly TRBD2 for D (6 bases). Germline V gene data show CDR1 as DFQATT and CDR2 as SNEGSKA (reference sequence). V was clipped by 0 bases and J by 3 bases, with 18 bases between them. The length of the CDR3 is 16 residues. This CDR3 is CSARDDAGRLFYEQYF. In DNA, the CDR3 is TGCAGTGCTAGAGATGATGCGGGGCGCCTTTTCTACGAGCAGTACTTC.

In this sample, this clonotype turned up a few times. This chain links TRBV6-2 or TRBV6-3 with TRBJ1-5; a possible D gene is TRBD1 (5 bases). Germline loops: CDR1 MNHEY, CDR2 SVGEGT. Trimming removed 5 bases from V and 7 bases from J, with 15 bases in between. The CDR3 runs 14 residues. The CDR3 DNA is TGTGCCAGCAGTACTATTCGGGGGGACCAGCCCCAGCATTTT. This sequence encodes CASSTIRGDQPQHF.

A note on this clonotype: Germline is not matched at one junction end, which may reflect a read error. The CDR3, as DNA: TGCGCCAGCAGCCGAGCAGGGGGCCCTGAAGCTTTCTTT. Amino acids: CASSRAGGPEAFF. V usage is TRBV7-2 and J usage is TRBJ1-1, with TRBD1 matching over 8 bases. The CDR3 consists of 13 residues. Looked up from germline, CDR1 is SGHTA and CDR2 is FQGNSA.

The chain couples TRBV7-9 to TRBJ2-5; TRBD2 might be the D (7 bases). The CDR3 is made up of 17 amino acids. CDR1 is SEHNR and CDR2 is FQNEAQ in the germline V gene (reference sequence). V lost 1 base and J 2 bases, leaving 17 bases between the germline ends. The CDR3 coding sequence is TGTGCCAGCAGCTTAGTCCGGATGGGGGGGGCTCAAGAGACCCAGTACTTC. Its protein product is CASSLVRMGGAQETQYF.

This clonotype has only a few counts. The chain is built from TRBV24-1 and TRBJ2-3; no definite D call. The V gene lost 2 bases and the J gene lost 1 base, with 6 bases spanning the gap. The CDR3 consists of 14 residues. Germline V lookup: CDR1 KGHDR, CDR2 SFDVKD. The CDR3 sequence is CATSDSAGTDTQYF. Here the CDR3 DNA reads TGTGCCACCAGTGATTCGGCAGGCACAGATACGCAGTATTTT.

This clonotype was detected many times. This rearrangement joins TRBV14 to TRBJ2-5; D remains ambiguous. CDR3 length equals 14 residues. The V gene lost 3 bases and the J gene lost 0 bases, with 8 bases spanning the gap. In germline, CDR1 is SGHDN, CDR2 FVKESK. The CDR3 spells CASSHGPNQETQYF. The CDR3 DNA reads TGTGCCAGCAGCCATGGGCCAAACCAAGAGACCCAGTACTTC. Filled out from reference TRBV14 and TRBJ2-5, the complete variable domain reads EAGVTQFPSHSVIEKGQTVTLRCDPISGHDNLYWYRRVMGKEIKFLLHFVKESKQDESGMPNNRFLAERTGGTYSTLKVQPAELEDSGVYFCASSHGPNQETQYFGPGTRLLVL.

The sample holds many counts of this clonotype. The chain has TRBV7-9 and TRBJ1-1; no clear D. The CDR3 sequence is 15 residues long. CDR1 SEHNR and CDR2 FQNEAQ come from the germline V gene (reference sequence). V lost 2 bases and J lost 0, with 10 bases in between. Written as DNA, the CDR3 is TGTGCCAGCAGCTTACGAGGTAGTGTGAACACTGAAGCTTTCTTT. Amino acids: CASSLRGSVNTEAFF.

The V call is TRBV7-9, the J call TRBJ2-7, with 9 bases identical to TRBD2. The J segment lost 7 bases and the V segment lost 5 bases, leaving 12 bases of the junction unmatched. CDR1 is SEHNR, CDR2 FQNEAQ, per germline (reference sequence). This CDR3 contains 15 residues. The chain's CDR3 is CASSAFSGSASEQYF. CDR3 in DNA: TGTGCCAGCAGCGCCTTTAGCGGGAGCGCGAGTGAGCAGTACTTC. Combining the CDR3 with reference TRBV7-9 and TRBJ2-7 gives the whole variable domain DTGVSQNPRHKITKRGQNVTFRCDPISEHNRLYWYRQTLGQGPEFLTYFQNEAQLEKSRLLSDRFSAERPKGSFSTLEIQRTEQGDSAMYLCASSAFSGSASEQYFGPGTRLTVT.

The rearrangement uses TRBV29-1 and TRBJ1-2; 11 positions agree with TRBD1. The CDR3 loop spans 13 amino acids. Germline V gene sequence: CDR1 SQVTM, CDR2 ANQGSEA. The ends lost 6 bases at V and 7 bases at J; junction bases unmatched: 7. The CDR3 protein is CSVGGTGGSGYTF. DNA for the CDR3: TGCAGCGTCGGGGGGACAGGGGGATCTGGCTACACCTTC.